This T cell receptor beta chain was identified in a study of shared clonotypes between healthy human individuals. Using immunoSEQ multiplex PCR, the repertoire was profiled, and TCRdb retains in-frame clones only, with some absent. Of 980,000 or so clones in the sample, more than 75% were seen once. In its sample, this clone was seen once. This sequence originates from a young man in good health. Sequencing was carried out using memory CD4+ T cells sorted from blood. Subset noted: CD45RA-negative fraction.

CDR3 sequence (DNA): TGCGCCAGCAGCTTGGCGGTTTCTATGGCAGATACGCAGTATTTT. Residues: CASSLAVSMADTQYF. The chain has TRBV5-1 and TRBJ2-3; no firm D call. The CDR3 contains 15 residues. Germline V CDR1 and CDR2: SGHRS, YFSETQ. The germline V and J ends were trimmed by 0 bases and 4 bases, with 12 bases remaining between them.